This T cell receptor (beta chain) was retrieved from a study of blood T cell repertoires in COVID-19 (dated by TCRdb to about 2020). With regard to the full study: The collaborator samples originated in the United States, Italy and Spain and spanned the acute and convalescent phases of COVID-19. The material from the prospective study consisted of cDNA or gDNA derived from T cells, B-cell-depleted T cells, or PBMCs. The dataset comprised deeply sampled blood TCRbeta repertoires from subjects exposed to, actively infected with, or recovered from COVID-19. The repertoires were made available in a free public database intended to serve as a resource for research on the immune response to SARS-CoV-2. Samples came from the ongoing ImmuneRACE study (first 160 participants) plus 1,254 subjects from 6 global collaborators. A de-identified subject ID, COVID-19 status, age in years and sex were almost always included in the sample metadata. HLA class I and class II types, where available, came from metadata supplied by the sample provider rather than from assay-based typing.

Reading from cysteine to phenylalanine, the CDR3 counts 17 amino acids. Here the CDR3 DNA is all that survives: 51 bases in frame from base 1. The germline V gene (reference sequence) yields SGHNT for CDR1 and YYREEE for CDR2. V is cut back by 4 bases and J by 9 bases, with 18 bases in the junction unmatched. The collaborating institutions used their own protocols to collect whole blood in K2EDTA tubes. Collaborator samples were shipped for TCRbeta analysis as frozen whole blood, isolated PBMCs, or DNA extracted from either sample type. Broader findings and caveats from the paper: How much clinical and demographic metadata was included differed by source and by participant, and the metadata was provided uncurated.

The immunoSEQ Assay, a bias-controlled multiplex PCR, was used to amplify TCRbeta CDR3 regions from genomic DNA. Per the source publication's procedure: Within the assay, amplification of reference gene primers was used to estimate how many nucleated cells each sample contained. To quantify the absolute abundance of each unique TCRbeta CDR3 rearrangement, sequence reads were collapsed and filtered. For each sample, productive Simpson clonality was calculated as the square root of Simpson's diversity index across productive rearrangements. Drawn from immuneACCESS, this table holds only the in-frame rearrangements with V and J called that TCRdb kept. Clones are partly lost; checked studies trace under half to an unresolved V gene and leave the rest unexplained. V and J calls and clone size are given by that table; D and trimming were obtained from the DNA. For this sample the table gives about 160,000 clones, of which 82% were detected only once. 20% to 25% of the sample lies in the top ten.

With regard to this clone: Its antigen is currently not known. One base away there is no much larger clone; base qualities are not given.

The receptor was isolated from a woman at least 80 years old with acute or convalescent COVID-19. Recombination joined TRBV5-4 with TRBJ2-1; 8 central nucleotides agree with TRBD2. Sequences were obtained from peripheral blood. The CDR3 protein is CASSPGGGGAGDVEQFF. The nucleotide sequence reads TGTGCCAGCAGCCCGGGAGGTGGGGGAGCGGGAGATGTTGAGCAGTTCTTC.